The clone carrying this TCR beta chain was seen just once. The sample originates from a study of blood T cell repertoires in COVID-19. As processed by the authors: Counts of nucleated cells, estimated from reference gene primer amplification, were obtained. The assay was immunoSEQ multiplex PCR, and TCRdb's table has in-frame clones only and misses some. That table is the source of V, J and clone size, and D and trimming were worked out from the DNA. Among about 29,000 clones, roughly 90% were seen once, and the ten largest hold 3.5%. With 4 bases clipped from V and 2 bases from J, the junction kept 12 bases outside the gene matches. This CDR3 is 17 amino acids long. Germline V CDR1 and CDR2: SGHAT, FQNNGV.

The V and J genes are TRBV11-2 and TRBJ2-7; 9 nucleotides line up with TRBD1. Sequencing was done on a sample of peripheral blood. The sequence derives from a human donor in a cohort sampled during active COVID-19. CDR3 region: CASSWGESGTGTYEQYF. For the CDR3, the DNA is TGTGCCAGCAGCTGGGGAGAATCCGGGACAGGGACCTACGAGCAGTACTTC.